This T cell receptor (beta chain) was retrieved from a study of T-cell memory formation after mild COVID-19. V was shortened by 4 bases and J by 1 base, with 9 bases between the two germline ends. The CDR3 runs 14 residues. CDR1 SEHNR and CDR2 FQNEAQ come from the germline V gene (reference sequence). TCRdb re-analysed the 5' RACE reads in MiXCR, keeping a single row per CDR3 protein. This table holds 68,000 or so distinct CDR3 sequences, over 15% found once. This clonotype was recorded a few times. The receptor's source is an adult woman who had mild COVID-19 (a few samples of this study predate the infection). Cell type and time point are not known. The rearrangement joins TRBV7-9 to TRBJ2-3; D possibly corresponds to TRBD2 (5 bases). Sequencing was performed on PBMCs or a T cell subset sorted from them (not recorded which). Here the CDR3 DNA reads TGTGCCAGCAGCTCACTAGTCCGCACAGATACGCAGTATTTT. The encoded protein is CASSSLVRTDTQYF.